Detailed here is one T cell receptor beta chain. There is no known antigen for this receptor. Base qualities are not at hand, and no much larger clone is one base apart. The library relied on the immunoSEQ multiplex PCR assay. The immuneACCESS repertoire file appears here via TCRdb, limited to in-frame rearrangements. These files lack a portion of the clones; in checked studies, under half of the deficit traces to unresolved V genes, and the cause of the others is not known. In all, the sample holds 55,000 to 75,000 clones, and 80% to 95% of those were seen once. Of the sample, around 0.42% is held by the ten largest clones. V is reduced by 1 base and J by 2 bases, leaving a spacing of 16 bases between them. CDR1 LNHDA and CDR2 SQIVND were looked up in the germline V gene (reference sequence). Taken from cysteine to phenylalanine, the CDR3 has 17 residues. Only the CDR3 DNA is retained, 51 bases long and in frame from the first base.

The source of the sample is a study of technical replicates of blood from a few donors (TCRdb year 2017). The sequence was obtained from a human donor in good health. Sequencing was done on a sample of T cells isolated from PBMCs. The sequence is built from TRBV19 and TRBJ2-3; the D gene assignment is ambiguous. CDR3 region: CASSIVLTARLTDTQYF. The nucleotide sequence reads as follows: TGTGCCAGTAGTATAGTCCTCACTGCGCGGCTCACAGATACGCAGTATTTT.